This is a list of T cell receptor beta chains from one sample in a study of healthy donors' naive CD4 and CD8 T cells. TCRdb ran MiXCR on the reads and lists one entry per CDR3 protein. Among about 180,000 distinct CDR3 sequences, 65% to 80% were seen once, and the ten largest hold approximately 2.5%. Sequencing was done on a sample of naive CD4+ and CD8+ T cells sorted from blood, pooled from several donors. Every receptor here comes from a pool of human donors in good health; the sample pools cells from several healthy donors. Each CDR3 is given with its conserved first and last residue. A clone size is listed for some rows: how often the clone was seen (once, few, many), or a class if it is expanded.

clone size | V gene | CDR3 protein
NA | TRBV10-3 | CAAGGADTQYF
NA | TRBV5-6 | CASSTEQGSAEQYF
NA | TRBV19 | CASAPDRTAYGYTF
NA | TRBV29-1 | CSVEAPRRNRATEAFF
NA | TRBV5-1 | CASSFGTVNEQFF
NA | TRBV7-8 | CASSLETGPGDEQFF
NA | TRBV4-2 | CASSQDWRAEAFF
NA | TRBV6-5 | CASSTARSSYEQYF
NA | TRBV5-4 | CASSSGRSQETQYF
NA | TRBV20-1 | CSAPDPQRDPTPYNEQFF
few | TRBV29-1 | CSVRAGVFYNEQFF
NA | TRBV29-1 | CSVVGLAGVWDYEQYF
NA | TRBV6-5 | CASSYSRDMQYF
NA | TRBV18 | CASSPDRHPYNEQFF
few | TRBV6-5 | CASSFSGNYEQYF
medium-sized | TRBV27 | CASSWGTGGYEQYF
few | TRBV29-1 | CSVVVEGTEAFF
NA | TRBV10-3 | CATEPGSSYNEQFF
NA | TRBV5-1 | CASSYSGGTGELFF
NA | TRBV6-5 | CATSISGTRGEQYF
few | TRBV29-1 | CSVGAGRNQPQHF
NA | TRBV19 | CASSTDRGLNNSPLHF
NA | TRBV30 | CAWTPGTGYYEQYF
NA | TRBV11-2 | CASSRQISLAYEQYF
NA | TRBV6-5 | CASRKGASSYNEQFF
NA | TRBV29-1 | CSVDRSGRGEAFF
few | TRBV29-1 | CSVAPGGTEAFF
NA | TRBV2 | CASTMSGSATDTQYF
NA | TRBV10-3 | CAINPTGSSYEQYF
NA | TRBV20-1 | CSARVGTGDYNEQFF
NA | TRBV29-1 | CSVEGGGTPGNTIYF
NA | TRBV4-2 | CASSPRAALEQYF
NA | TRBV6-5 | CASSWTGYRETQYF
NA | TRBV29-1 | CSVATGTEQYF
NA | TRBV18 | CASSPGIAQETQYF
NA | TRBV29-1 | CSVEGWQSKETQYF
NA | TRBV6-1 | CASGYPGRAEAFF
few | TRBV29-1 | CSVVPGQGTGGYTF
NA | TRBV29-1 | CSVLGQDYNEQFF
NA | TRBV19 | CASRHDRDRGLTEAFF
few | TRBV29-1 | CSVAGTGSSYEQYF
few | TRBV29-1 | CSVEGGTFRTDTQYF
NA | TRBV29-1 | CSVESPTDTQYF
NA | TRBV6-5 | CASSWTTSGSYEQYF
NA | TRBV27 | CASSSGSPSYNEQFF
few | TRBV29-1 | CSVEVLYEQFF
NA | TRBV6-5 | CASSWFRGRDSYEQYF
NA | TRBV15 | CATSREIGQGQRAEAFF
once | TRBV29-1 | CSVEGDRWETQYF